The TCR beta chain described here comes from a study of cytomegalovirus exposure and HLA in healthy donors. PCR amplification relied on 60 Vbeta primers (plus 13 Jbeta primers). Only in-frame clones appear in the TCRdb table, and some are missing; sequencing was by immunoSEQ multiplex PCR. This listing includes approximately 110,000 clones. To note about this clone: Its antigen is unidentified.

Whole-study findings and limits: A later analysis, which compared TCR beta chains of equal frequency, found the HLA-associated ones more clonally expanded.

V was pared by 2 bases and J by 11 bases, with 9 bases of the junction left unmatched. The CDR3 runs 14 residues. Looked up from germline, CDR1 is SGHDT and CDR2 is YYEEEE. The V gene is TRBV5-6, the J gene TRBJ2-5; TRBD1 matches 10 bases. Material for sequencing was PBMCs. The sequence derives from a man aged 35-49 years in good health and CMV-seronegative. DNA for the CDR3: TGTGCCAGCAGCTTTGGGACAGGGGTCGGGGAGCAGTACTTC. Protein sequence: CASSFGTGVGEQYF.